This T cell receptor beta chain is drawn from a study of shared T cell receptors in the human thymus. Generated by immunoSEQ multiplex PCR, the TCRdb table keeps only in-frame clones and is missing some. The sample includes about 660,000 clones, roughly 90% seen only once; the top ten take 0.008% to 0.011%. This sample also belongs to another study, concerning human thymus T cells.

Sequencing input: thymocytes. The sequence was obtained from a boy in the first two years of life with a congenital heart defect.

Written as DNA, the CDR3 is TGTGCCAGCAGCTCCTCGACAGGGAACGAGCAGTACTTC. It encodes CASSSSTGNEQYF. The genes are TRBV7-9 and TRBJ2-7, with 7 bases that match TRBD1. V trimming: 4 bases; J trimming: 5 bases; junction bases outside the gene matches: 5. In germline, CDR1 is SEHNR, CDR2 FQNEAQ (reference sequence). The CDR3 has 13 residues. The entire variable domain, with the rest obtained from reference TRBV7-9 and TRBJ2-7, is as follows: DTGVSQNPRHKITKRGQNVTFRCDPISEHNRLYWYRQTLGQGPEFLTYFQNEAQLEKSRLLSDRFSAERPKGSFSTLEIQRTEQGDSAMYLCASSSSTGNEQYFGPGTRLTVT.